Presented here are 26 T cell receptor beta chains from one specimen sequenced in a study of T-cell memory formation after mild COVID-19. TCRdb reprocessed the 5' RACE reads with MiXCR, giving one entry per CDR3 protein. The sample shows about 170,000 distinct CDR3 sequences, over 10% of them seen only once. The sequencing input was PBMCs or a T cell subset sorted from them (not recorded which). All receptors derive from a man younger than 35 who had mild COVID-19 (a few samples of this study predate the infection). Cell type and time point are not known.

This clonotype has a handful of counts. V is TRBV20-1 and J is TRBJ1-6; D unclear. CDR1 is DFQATT, CDR2 SNEGSKA, per germline (reference sequence). The CDR3 consists of 15 residues. Between the trimmed V and J ends, which lost 2 bases and 7 bases, there was a span of 15 bases. CDR3 sequence (DNA): TGCAGTGCTAGACTTAACAAAGGCGGGAATTCACCCCTCCACTTT. Amino acids: CSARLNKGGNSPLHF.

The chain joins TRBV3-1 to TRBJ1-5, with a possible D match to TRBD1 (6 bases). The CDR3 is 16 residues long. Between the trimmed V and J ends, which lost 0 bases and 6 bases, there was a span of 15 bases. Per germline, CDR1 LGHDT and CDR2 YNNKEL (reference sequence). The CDR3, as DNA: TGTGCCAGCAGCCAAGATTTGAGTCGGGGGGCTCAGCCCCAGCATTTT. Protein product: CASSQDLSRGAQPQHF.

This clonotype was counted between two and nine times. The chain couples TRBV5-1 to TRBJ2-2; TRBD1 aligns across 7 bases. The germline V gene encodes CDR1 SGHRS and CDR2 YFSETQ. V lost 4 bases and J lost 0; bases outside the gene matches: 3. This CDR3 has 15 amino acids. The CDR3: CASSVGQPNTGELFF. The CDR3 coding sequence is TGCGCCAGCAGCGTGGGACAGCCGAACACCGGGGAGCTGTTTTTT.

This clonotype occurred a few times. The J gene is TRBJ1-6, the V gene TRBV4-3, with no clear D. The germline CDR1 and CDR2 sequences are LGHNA and YSLEER. The CDR3 length is 13 residues. Trimming pared 1 base from V and 11 bases from J, leaving 9 bases between. CDR3 nucleotide sequence: TGCGCCAGCAGCCAAGTTGACGGTCCACCCCTCCACTTT. It yields the protein CASSQVDGPPLHF.

The J gene is TRBJ1-2, the V gene TRBV5-1, with D unresolved. The CDR3 covers 14 residues. The ends were cut back, 0 bases at V and 0 bases at J, with 6 bases in the middle. Per germline, CDR1 SGHRS and CDR2 YFSETQ. CDR3 in amino acids: CASSLAIANYGYTF. The CDR3 region has the DNA TGCGCCAGCAGCTTGGCAATAGCTAACTATGGCTACACCTTC.

The rearrangement uses TRBV4-1 and TRBJ1-1; D unclear. Trimming pared 0 bases from V and 1 base from J, leaving 9 bases between. CDR3 length equals 15 residues. Per germline, CDR1 MGHRA and CDR2 YSYEKL. DNA of the CDR3: TGCGCCAGCAGCCAAGATCCCACGGGGAACACTGAAGCTTTCTTT. Its translation is CASSQDPTGNTEAFF.

The gene calls are TRBV24-1 and TRBJ1-5; D remains ambiguous. The CDR3 is made up of 15 amino acids. Per germline, CDR1 KGHDR and CDR2 SFDVKD. V lost 3 bases, J lost 2 bases, and 10 bases lay in between. Here the CDR3 reads CATSDTGKGNQPQHF. In nucleotides, the CDR3 is TGTGCCACCAGTGATACGGGTAAGGGCAATCAGCCCCAGCATTTT.

This clonotype was observed a handful of times. The genes are TRBV6-5 and TRBJ1-2; D uncertain. The CDR3 consists of 14 residues. Trimming took off 6 bases at V and 8 bases at J, with 19 bases between the two ends. Germline CDR1 reads MNHEY; CDR2 reads SVGAGI. CDR3 sequence: CASSDFTPDRGYTF. In DNA form, the CDR3 reads TGTGCCAGCAGCGACTTTACTCCCGATAGGGGCTACACCTTC.

A few counts support this clonotype. The rearrangement joins TRBV5-5 to TRBJ1-5, with 8 bases that match TRBD1. CDR1 and CDR2 from the germline V gene are SGHKS and YYEKEE (reference sequence). V gave up 2 bases and J gave up 0 bases; unmatched junction bases: 4. CDR3 length: 16 amino acids. CDR3 protein: CASSLDRGYSNQPQHF. The CDR3 region has the DNA TGTGCCAGCAGCTTAGACAGGGGATATAGCAATCAGCCCCAGCATTTT.

The sample holds a few counts of this clonotype. CDR3 sequence: CASSVVPGQYNEQFF. The CDR3 coding sequence is TGTGCCAGCAGCGTCGTACCAGGGCAATACAATGAGCAGTTCTTC. V and J are TRBV9 and TRBJ2-1, with D possibly matching TRBD1 (5 bases). The ends were cut back, 2 bases at V and 4 bases at J, with 13 bases in the middle. Germline V gene sequence: CDR1 SGDLS, CDR2 YYNGEE. The CDR3 runs to 15 residues.

The CDR3 DNA sequence: TGTGCCAGTAGCCCGGGCTGGGCGAGTGGGACCGGGGAGCTGTTTTTT. It is translated as CASSPGWASGTGELFF. This chain uses TRBV19 with TRBJ2-2; D gene ambiguous. The CDR3 sequence is 16 residues long. Per germline, CDR1 LNHDA and CDR2 SQIVND (reference sequence). Trimming removed 6 bases at V and 5 bases at J, with 19 bases between. Filled out from reference TRBV19 and TRBJ2-2, the complete variable domain reads DGGITQSPKYLFRKEGQNVTLSCEQNLNHDAMYWYRQDPGQGLRLIYYSQIVNDFQKGDIAEGYSVSREKKESFPLTVTSAQKNPTAFYLCASSPGWASGTGELFFGEGSRLTVL.

The sample holds many counts of this clonotype. The V gene is TRBV11-2, the J gene TRBJ1-1, with D perhaps TRBD1 (5 bases). Per the germline V gene, CDR1 is SGHAT and CDR2 is FQNNGV. There are 14 residues in the CDR3. V lost 5 bases and J 4 bases, leaving 14 bases between the germline ends. The CDR3 coding sequence is TGTGCCAGCAGCATTTCCAGGGTTGGCACTGAAGCTTTCTTT. Amino acids: CASSISRVGTEAFF.

This clonotype was seen a few times. This sequence joins TRBV6-6 and TRBJ2-3; 7 bases agree with TRBD1. Per germline, CDR1 MNHNY and CDR2 SVGAGI (reference sequence). This CDR3 has 15 residues. The V gene end was trimmed by 2 bases and the J gene end by 5 bases; junction bases not matched to a gene: 7. Here the CDR3 reads CASSYVGQAQDTQYF. CDR3 DNA sequence: TGTGCCAGCAGTTACGTTGGACAGGCACAAGATACGCAGTATTTT.

This clonotype was found many times. The chain uses TRBV28 and TRBJ2-5; D remains unclear. The germline V gene has CDR1 MDHEN and CDR2 SYDVKM. Trimming took off 6 bases at V and 7 bases at J, with 9 bases between the two ends. The length of the CDR3 is 11 residues. CDR3 sequence reads: CASSSMGTQYF. The CDR3 nucleotides read TGTGCCAGCAGCTCTATGGGGACCCAGTACTTC.

CDR3 region: CASRADSRAYGYTF. The CDR3 nucleotides are TGCGCCAGCAGAGCCGACTCGAGGGCCTATGGCTACACCTTC. The rearrangement links TRBV10-2 to TRBJ1-2, with D unresolved. CDR3 length equals 14 residues. The V end was cut by 6 bases, the J end by 4 bases, with 15 bases between. Germline values: CDR1 WSHSY, CDR2 SAAADI.

This clonotype turned up a few times. The chain recombines TRBV20-1 with TRBJ1-1, with 8 bases matching TRBD1. CDR3 length: 12 amino acids. Looked up from germline, CDR1 is DFQATT and CDR2 is SNEGSKA (reference sequence). J gave up 4 bases and V 6 bases, and 4 bases lay outside the gene matches. CDR3 sequence: CSAGTGGTEAFF. The DNA of the CDR3 is TGCAGTGCGGGGACAGGCGGCACTGAAGCTTTCTTT.

This clonotype was recorded many times. The CDR3 sequence is CASSYRGGGRTNTEAFF. In DNA, the CDR3 is TGTGCCAGCAGTTATCGGGGAGGGGGCAGGACGAACACTGAAGCTTTCTTT. The V and J genes are TRBV6-5 and TRBJ1-1, with 7 bases matching TRBD1. The CDR3 extends over 17 amino acids. Germline lookup yields CDR1 MNHEY and CDR2 SVGAGI. The J segment lost 1 base and the V segment lost 3 bases, leaving 11 bases of the junction unmatched.

In this sample, this clonotype turned up a few times. This rearrangement joins TRBV7-3 to TRBJ1-1; possible D gene TRBD1, 5 bases. Trimming left V 3 bases short and J 1 base short, with 9 bases between. This CDR3 contains 14 residues. CDR1 SGHTA and CDR2 FQGTGA come from the germline V gene. The CDR3 reads CASSLAGANTEAFF. The CDR3 bases are TGTGCCAGCAGCTTGGCCGGGGCGAACACTGAAGCTTTCTTT. The complete variable domain, with remaining parts taken from reference TRBV7-3 and TRBJ1-1, reads GAGVSQTPSNKVTEKGKYVELRCDPISGHTALYWYRQSLGQGPEFLIYFQGTGAADDSGLPNDRFFAVRPEGSVSTLKIQRTERGDSAVYLCASSLAGANTEAFFGQGTRLTVV.

This clonotype was found once. The chain recombines TRBV29-1 with TRBJ1-1, with no clear D. Germline assignment: CDR1 SQVTM and CDR2 ANQGSEA. Between the trimmed V and J ends, which lost 5 bases and 0 bases, there was a span of 10 bases. The CDR3 has 13 amino acids. The CDR3 reads CSVWRQLNTEAFF. CDR3 DNA sequence: TGCAGCGTTTGGAGGCAGTTGAACACTGAAGCTTTCTTT. Full variable domain (missing parts from reference TRBV29-1 and TRBJ1-1): SAVISQKPSRDICQRGTSLTIQCQVDSQVTMMFWYRQQPGQSLTLIATANQGSEATYESGFVIDKFPISRPNLTFSTLTVSNMSPEDSSIYLCSVWRQLNTEAFFGQGTRLTVV.

V gene TRBV29-1 combines with J gene TRBJ2-3, with D possibly matching TRBD2 (5 bases). CDR3 length equals 15 residues. CDR1 is SQVTM and CDR2 is ANQGSEA in the germline V gene. V was trimmed by 5 bases and J by 6 bases, leaving 21 bases between them. CDR3 residues: CSVFTGTRIPDTQYF. The CDR3 DNA reads as TGCAGCGTTTTCACCGGTACTAGGATCCCCGATACGCAGTATTTT.

This clonotype appeared a few times. J is TRBJ2-1 and V is TRBV7-6; no firm D call. The CDR3 sequence is 15 residues long. Trimming left V 0 bases short and J 6 bases short, with 12 bases between. Germline CDR1 SGHVS, CDR2 FNYEAQ. The CDR3 here is CASSLASLAVNEQFF. DNA for the CDR3: TGTGCCAGCAGCTTAGCATCTTTGGCAGTCAATGAGCAGTTCTTC.

This clonotype was seen repeatedly, ten times or more. The V gene is TRBV5-8, the J gene TRBJ1-1; the match to TRBD1 covers 8 bases. V trimming: 2 bases; J trimming: 10 bases; junction bases outside the gene matches: 7. CDR3 length: 13 residues. Germline V lookup: CDR1 SGHTS, CDR2 YDEGEE. The CDR3 is CASSFTGGLGAFF. DNA of the CDR3: TGTGCCAGCAGCTTTACAGGGGGATTAGGAGCTTTCTTT.

This clonotype turned up a few times. This sequence joins TRBV7-2 and TRBJ2-3, with 7 bases identical to TRBD2. CDR1 is SGHTA, CDR2 FQGNSA, per germline. The CDR3 length is 15 residues. Trimming removed 1 base from V and 6 bases from J; junction bases left unmatched: 7. The CDR3 coding sequence is TGTGCCAGCAGCTTAGGCGGGGGACTGGGGGATACGCAGTATTTT. Its translation is CASSLGGGLGDTQYF.

The chain has TRBV11-1 and TRBJ2-2; 9 bases agree with TRBD1. V shed 5 bases, J shed 7 bases, and the junction held 17 bases outside the gene matches. Germline V gene data show CDR1 as SGHAT and CDR2 as FQDESV (reference sequence). The CDR3 consists of 18 residues. CDR3 protein: CASSPGQGRTQGLGELFF. In nucleotides, the CDR3 is TGTGCCAGCAGCCCAGGACAGGGGAGGACCCAAGGCCTCGGGGAGCTGTTTTTT.

This clonotype was seen more than once but under ten times. The CDR3, as DNA: TGTGCCAGCAGCTCCGGACATGAAGCTTTCTTT. The encoded protein is CASSSGHEAFF. The genes are TRBV12-3 or TRBV12-4 and TRBJ1-1, with D possibly being TRBD1 (5 bases). The length of the CDR3 is 11 residues. With 6 bases removed from V and 7 bases from J, the gap between germline ends came to 9 bases.

J is TRBJ2-7 and V is TRBV7-9; TRBD1 or TRBD2 may be the D gene (5 bases each). This CDR3 comprises 14 residues. Germline lookup yields CDR1 SEHNR and CDR2 FQNEAQ (reference sequence). V dropped 2 bases and J dropped 3 bases, with 11 bases sitting between them. CDR3 residues: CASSLSGAFYEQYF. For the CDR3, the DNA is TGTGCCAGCAGCTTATCCGGGGCGTTCTACGAGCAGTACTTC.